This entry describes one TCR beta chain. The antigen is unknown. The method was immunoSEQ multiplex PCR; TCRdb's version includes in-frame clones alone and lacks a portion of them. The profile shows about 100,000 clones, around 96% of them singletons. This sample was included in a study of cytomegalovirus exposure and HLA in healthy donors. Study-wide results and limits: In vitro checks showed that three CMV-associated chains really do target CMV antigens. Reports indicated that the classifier achieved high specificity and sensitivity in diagnosing cytomegalovirus status.

The sequencing sample was made of PBMCs. This receptor was identified in a young woman in good health and CMV-seronegative.

CDR3 loop: CASSYSTGGTYEQYF. The CDR3 DNA follows: TGTGCCAGCAGTTACTCGACAGGGGGGACCTACGAGCAGTACTTC. The gene calls are TRBV6-6 and TRBJ2-7; 9 bases line up with TRBD1. Germline CDR1 MNHNY, CDR2 SVGAGI (reference sequence). V lost 0 bases and J lost 2; bases outside the gene matches: 2. The CDR3 spans 15 residues.